A single sample is the source of the 10 T cell receptor beta chains below, sequenced in a study of cytomegalovirus exposure and HLA in healthy donors. Both 60 Vbeta primers and 13 Jbeta primers went into the PCR. The table came from immunoSEQ multiplex PCR; TCRdb's copy has only in-frame clones and leaves some out. Here the sample spans 87,000 or so clones, 75% to 85% being singletons. The sequenced sample was PBMCs. The receptors were sampled from a middle-aged woman in good health and CMV-seronegative.

The chain links TRBV4-1 to TRBJ2-7, with D maybe TRBD2 (6 bases). The CDR3 consists of 14 residues. V was trimmed by 0 bases and J by 4 bases, leaving 10 bases between them. Germline CDR1 and CDR2: MGHRA and YSYEKL. The CDR3: CASSQEQRGYEQYF. CDR3 in DNA: TGCGCCAGCAGCCAAGAACAACGGGGGTACGAGCAGTACTTC.

The chain recombines TRBV4-1 with TRBJ2-3; TRBD2 aligns across 10 bases. The CDR3 is 19 residues long. V lost 0 bases and J lost 2; bases outside the gene matches: 11. The germline CDR1 and CDR2 sequences are MGHRA and YSYEKL. CDR3: CASSQDRLAGASSTDTQYF. Written as DNA, the CDR3 is TGCGCCAGCAGCCAAGATAGGCTAGCGGGGGCCAGCTCCACAGATACGCAGTATTTT.

The gene calls are TRBV14 and TRBJ1-2; 9 positions match TRBD1. This CDR3 region has 13 residues. Unmatched junction bases numbered 11, after V lost 6 bases and J lost 12 bases. CDR1 and CDR2 from the germline V gene are SGHDN and FVKESK. The CDR3 reads CASSHTGGGIHTF. For the CDR3, the DNA is TGTGCCAGCAGTCACACAGGGGGCGGGATCCACACCTTC.

The chain links TRBV6-1 to TRBJ1-1; TRBD1 is a possible D gene (5 bases). The V end lost 8 bases, the J end lost 5 bases, and 9 bases lay between the germline ends. CDR3 length: 11 amino acids. Germline V gene sequence: CDR1 MNHNS, CDR2 SASEGT. As DNA, the CDR3 is TGTGCCAGCCCTGGGGGGACTGAAGCTTTCTTT. This codes for CASPGGTEAFF.

The gene calls are TRBV7-6 and TRBJ2-1, with D possibly TRBD1 on 5 matching bases. The CDR3 consists of 15 residues. CDR1 and CDR2 from the germline V gene are SGHVS and FNYEAQ. The V and J ends lost 1 base and 2 bases respectively, with 9 bases between them. The CDR3 coding sequence is TGTGCCAGCAGCTTAGTATCGGACACCTACAATGAGCAGTTCTTC. Its protein is CASSLVSDTYNEQFF.

This clone was seen more than once but under ten times. The chain joins TRBV4-3 to TRBJ1-4; 7 bases are a match to TRBD1. V lost 4 bases, J lost 7 bases, and 12 bases stayed unmatched. The CDR3 totals 16 residues. Germline V gene lookup returns CDR1 LGHNA and CDR2 YSLEER. CDR3 coding DNA: TGCGCCAGCAGCCCTACCAGGACAGGTAGTGGTGAAAAACTGTTTTTT. Translation gives CASSPTRTGSGEKLFF.

The gene calls are TRBV19 and TRBJ2-7; 8 nucleotides match TRBD1. This CDR3 contains 15 residues. The V segment lost 6 bases and the J segment 5 bases; nucleotides outside the gene matches: 12. Germline V gives CDR1 LNHDA, CDR2 SQIVND (reference sequence). CDR3 sequence: CASSSGQGPVDEQYF. CDR3 coding DNA: TGTGCCAGTAGCTCTGGACAGGGCCCCGTCGACGAGCAGTACTTC.

This chain links TRBV6-1 with TRBJ2-7; D is unresolved. The CDR3 consists of 11 residues. Trimming removed 1 base at V and 6 bases at J, with 4 bases between. Germline CDR1 is MNHNS and CDR2 is SASEGT. CDR3 DNA sequence: TGTGCCAGCAGTGAAGGTCTCGAGCAGTACTTC. This sequence encodes CASSEGLEQYF.

The J gene is TRBJ1-5, the V gene TRBV2, with a possible D match to TRBD1 (5 bases). The germline gives CDR1 SNHLY, CDR2 FYNNEI. V gave up 3 bases and J gave up 2 bases, with 17 bases separating them. The CDR3 is 17 residues long. As DNA, the CDR3 is TGTGCCAGCAGTGATGTAGGTCACCTCAGGGGCAATCAGCCCCAGCATTTT. Residues: CASSDVGHLRGNQPQHF. Complete variable domain (other parts from reference TRBV2 and TRBJ1-5): EPEVTQTPSHQVTQMGQEVILRCVPISNHLYFYWYRQILGQKVEFLVSFYNNEISEKSEIFDDQFSVERPDGSNFTLKIRSTKLEDSAMYFCASSDVGHLRGNQPQHFGDGTRLSIL.

This clone was recorded once. CDR3 amino acids: CASSSLGVGETQYF. The CDR3 DNA reads TGCGCCAGCAGCTCATTAGGGGTCGGAGAGACCCAGTACTTC. The V call is TRBV5-1, the J call TRBJ2-5; tentatively, D is TRBD1 (5 bases). CDR1 is SGHRS, CDR2 YFSETQ, per germline. The CDR3 length is 14 residues. V was trimmed by 3 bases and J by 4 bases, leaving 13 bases between them.